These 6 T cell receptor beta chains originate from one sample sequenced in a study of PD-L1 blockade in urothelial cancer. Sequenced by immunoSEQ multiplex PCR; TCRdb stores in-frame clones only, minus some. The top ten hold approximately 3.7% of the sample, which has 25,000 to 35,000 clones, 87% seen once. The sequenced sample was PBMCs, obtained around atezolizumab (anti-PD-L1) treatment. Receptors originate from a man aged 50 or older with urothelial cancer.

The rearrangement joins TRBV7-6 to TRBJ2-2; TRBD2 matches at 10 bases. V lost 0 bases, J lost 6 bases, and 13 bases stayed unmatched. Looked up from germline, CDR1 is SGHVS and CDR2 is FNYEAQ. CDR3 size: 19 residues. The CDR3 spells CASSLAPFTSGISSGELFF. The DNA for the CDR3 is TGTGCCAGCAGCTTAGCCCCTTTTACTAGCGGGATTTCATCCGGGGAGCTGTTTTTT.

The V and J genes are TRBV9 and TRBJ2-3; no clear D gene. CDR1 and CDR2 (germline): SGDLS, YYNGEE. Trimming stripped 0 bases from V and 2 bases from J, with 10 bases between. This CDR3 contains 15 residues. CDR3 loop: CASSVVPQHTDTQYF. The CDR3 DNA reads TGTGCCAGCAGCGTAGTTCCACAACACACAGATACGCAGTATTTT.

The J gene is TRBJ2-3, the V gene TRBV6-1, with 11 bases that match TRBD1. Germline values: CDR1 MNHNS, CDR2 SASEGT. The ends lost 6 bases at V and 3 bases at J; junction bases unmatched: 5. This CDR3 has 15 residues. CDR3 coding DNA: TGTGCCAGCAGCGCCGGGACAGGGGGGACAGATACGCAGTATTTT. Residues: CASSAGTGGTDTQYF.

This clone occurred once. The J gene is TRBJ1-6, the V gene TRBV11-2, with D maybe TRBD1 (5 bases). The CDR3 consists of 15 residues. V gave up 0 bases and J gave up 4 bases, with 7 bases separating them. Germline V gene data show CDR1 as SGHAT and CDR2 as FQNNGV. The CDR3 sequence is CASSLDGGYNSPLHF. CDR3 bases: TGTGCCAGCAGCTTAGATGGGGGGTATAATTCACCCCTCCACTTT.

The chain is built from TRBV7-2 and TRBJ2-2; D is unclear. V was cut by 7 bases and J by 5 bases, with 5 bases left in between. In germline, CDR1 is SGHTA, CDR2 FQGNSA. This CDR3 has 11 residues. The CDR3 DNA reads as TGTGCCAGCACCCTGACCGGGGAGCTGTTTTTT. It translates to CASTLTGELFF.

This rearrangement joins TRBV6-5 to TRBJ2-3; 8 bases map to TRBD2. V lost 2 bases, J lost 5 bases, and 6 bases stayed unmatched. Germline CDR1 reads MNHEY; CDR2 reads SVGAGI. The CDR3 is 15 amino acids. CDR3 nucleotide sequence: TGTGCCAGCAGTTACAATAACGGGGGGGTAGATACGCAGTATTTT. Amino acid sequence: CASSYNNGGVDTQYF.